One sample yielded the 31 T cell receptor beta chains listed below, sequenced in a study of T cells after yellow fever vaccination. In TCRdb, the 5' RACE reads were re-called with MiXCR into one record per CDR3 protein. The data hold 500,000 to 700,000 distinct CDR3 sequences, with about a fifth observed a single time. Specimen: PBMCs, collected 15 days after the yellow fever booster vaccination. The origin of the receptors is a man between 25 and 39 years old who received the YFV17D yellow fever vaccine.

In its sample, this clonotype was seen a few times. The V call is TRBV24-1, the J call TRBJ2-5; tentative D call: TRBD2 (5 bases). Looked up from germline, CDR1 is KGHDR and CDR2 is SFDVKD. Trimming stripped 6 bases from V and 5 bases from J, with 18 bases between. The length of the CDR3 is 15 residues. CDR3 bases: TGTGCCACCAGTCATTCGGACTCTGGCCGGGAGACCCAGTACTTC. Translation gives CATSHSDSGRETQYF.

This clonotype has only one observation. The chain links TRBV30 to TRBJ1-1; D unclear. Looked up from germline, CDR1 is GTSNPN and CDR2 is SVGIG (reference sequence). With 0 bases removed from V and 5 bases from J, the gap between germline ends came to 10 bases. This CDR3 contains 13 residues. The CDR3 DNA sequence: TGTGCCTGGAGTGTAAGACCTAGGACTGAAGCTTTCTTT. Its protein is CAWSVRPRTEAFF.

The chain has TRBV20-1 and TRBJ2-5, with 7 bases matching TRBD2. Per germline, CDR1 DFQATT and CDR2 SNEGSKA (reference sequence). Trimming took 6 bases from V and 2 from J; bases not matched to a gene: 9. The length of the CDR3 is 14 residues. CDR3 amino acids: CSAPRLAVQETQYF. The CDR3 bases are TGCAGTGCCCCCCGGCTAGCGGTTCAAGAGACCCAGTACTTC.

The chain is built from TRBV5-1 and TRBJ1-1; D call uncertain. Germline V lookup: CDR1 SGHRS, CDR2 YFSETQ. The CDR3 runs to 13 residues. The V and J ends lost 0 bases and 6 bases respectively, with 9 bases between them. The CDR3 DNA is TGCGCCAGCAGCTTGGCCAAGGCCGCTGAAGCTTTCTTT. Translated: CASSLAKAAEAFF.

The J gene is TRBJ2-5, the V gene TRBV20-1, with 10 bases lining up with TRBD2. V shed 5 bases and J 9 bases; nucleotides not matched to a gene: 9. Germline-derived CDR1 and CDR2 are DFQATT and SNEGSKA (reference sequence). The CDR3 covers 13 residues. The CDR3 bases are TGCAGTGCTCAGGGACTAGCGCGTTCGGCCCAGTACTTC. Translating it yields CSAQGLARSAQYF.

This clonotype has just a few counts. The chain carries TRBV19 and TRBJ2-7, with TRBD2 as a possible D gene (6 bases). The germline CDR1 and CDR2 sequences are LNHDA and SQIVND (reference sequence). V was clipped by 5 bases and J by 1 base, with 15 bases between them. The CDR3 has 15 residues. The CDR3 region is CASSWAGSGSYEQYF. CDR3 DNA: TGTGCCAGTAGTTGGGCGGGTAGCGGATCCTACGAGCAGTACTTC.

This sequence joins TRBV20-1 and TRBJ2-1, with D tentatively TRBD1 (6 bases). The CDR3 is 14 amino acids. Germline V gives CDR1 DFQATT, CDR2 SNEGSKA (reference sequence). Trimming shortened V by 6 bases and J by 8 bases, and 20 bases separated the two germline ends. The CDR3 nucleotides read TGCAGTGCAGACCCCGGGACACTGACATATGAGCAGTTCTTC. It translates to CSADPGTLTYEQFF.

The CDR3 sequence is CSARRQGINEQFF. The CDR3 region has the DNA TGCAGTGCTAGAAGACAGGGAATTAATGAGCAGTTCTTC. The rearrangement uses TRBV20-1 and TRBJ2-1; 7 bases map to TRBD1. Germline V gene lookup returns CDR1 DFQATT and CDR2 SNEGSKA (reference sequence). V gave up 2 bases and J gave up 7 bases; unmatched junction bases: 5. This CDR3 is 13 amino acids long.

The genes are TRBV12-3 or TRBV12-4 and TRBJ1-5; 7 bases agree with TRBD1. The CDR3 runs 12 residues. The V gene end was trimmed by 9 bases and the J gene end by 5 bases; junction bases not matched to a gene: 4. The CDR3, as DNA: TGTGCCAGAAGACAGGGTTATCAGCCCCAGCATTTT. Translation: CARRQGYQPQHF.

The chain combines TRBV29-1 with TRBJ2-4; TRBD1 matches 8 bases. This CDR3 spans 17 amino acids. Trimming at V came to 1 base and at J to 0 bases, leaving 8 bases not matched to a gene. The germline CDR1 and CDR2 sequences are SQVTM and ANQGSEA. CDR3 bases: TGCAGCGTTGAAGGAAAGGACAGGGTCGGAGCCAAAAACATTCAGTACTTC. Protein: CSVEGKDRVGAKNIQYF.

This chain joins TRBV30 and TRBJ2-7; tentative D call: TRBD1 (6 bases). Germline CDR1 GTSNPN, CDR2 SVGIG (reference sequence). Trimming removed 0 bases at V and 4 bases at J, with 7 bases between. The CDR3 has 12 residues. CDR3 protein: CAWSVQGYEQYF. In DNA, the CDR3 is TGTGCCTGGAGTGTACAGGGTTACGAGCAGTACTTC.

The CDR3 DNA sequence: TGCGCCAGCAGCCAAGTGACTAGCGGGAGTGCGGATACGCAGTATTTT. Its translation is CASSQVTSGSADTQYF. This rearrangement joins TRBV4-3 to TRBJ2-3; 12 bases line up with TRBD2. The CDR3 contains 16 residues. V dropped 1 base and J dropped 6; count of bases not matched to a gene: 5. CDR1 and CDR2 (germline): LGHNA, YSLEER.

This clonotype has just a few counts. The chain links TRBV5-6 to TRBJ1-1; no firm D call. The germline CDR1 and CDR2 sequences are SGHDT and YYEEEE. CDR3 length: 16 residues. V lost 0 bases, J lost 3 bases, and 15 bases lay in between. CDR3 nucleotide sequence: TGTGCCAGCAGCTTGGGAGGGCGCCGGCGGGACACTGAAGCTTTCTTT. It yields the protein CASSLGGRRRDTEAFF.

This clonotype was detected only a few times. The chain carries TRBV24-1 and TRBJ2-5; TRBD1 aligns across 10 bases. Germline values: CDR1 KGHDR, CDR2 SFDVKD. The CDR3 spans 16 residues. Losses at the gene ends were 2 bases for V and 3 bases for J; bases not matched to a gene: 5. CDR3 amino acids: CATSDSETGGEETQYF. The CDR3 coding sequence is TGTGCCACCAGTGATTCGGAGACAGGGGGCGAAGAGACCCAGTACTTC.

This clonotype has a handful of counts. This sequence joins TRBV7-2 and TRBJ2-2, with D hard to call. With 2 bases removed from V and 4 bases from J, the gap between germline ends came to 14 bases. The germline CDR1 and CDR2 sequences are SGHTA and FQGNSA. The CDR3 loop spans 16 amino acids. The CDR3 nucleotides are TGTGCCAGCAGCTTATCTGGCCTCCCTGTCACCGGGGAGCTGTTTTTT. It encodes CASSLSGLPVTGELFF.

This clonotype appeared a few times. V is TRBV19 and J is TRBJ2-2; D perhaps matches TRBD2 (5 bases). The germline gives CDR1 LNHDA, CDR2 SQIVND (reference sequence). The CDR3 runs to 13 residues. The V end was cut by 6 bases, the J end by 7 bases, with 12 bases between. The CDR3 loop is CASSNERSGELFF. CDR3 DNA sequence: TGTGCCAGTAGCAATGAGCGGAGCGGGGAGCTGTTTTTT.

A few counts support this clonotype. As DNA, the CDR3 is TGCAGTGCTCGGGTCACCACAGATACGCAGTATTTT. Translated: CSARVTTDTQYF. This chain uses TRBV20-1 with TRBJ2-3; D is undetermined. V was clipped by 5 bases and J by 2 bases, with 8 bases between them. The CDR3 is made up of 12 amino acids. Germline assignment: CDR1 DFQATT and CDR2 SNEGSKA (reference sequence).

This clonotype appeared a few times. The chain recombines TRBV6-1 with TRBJ2-1, with 10 bases aligning to TRBD2. The junction had 7 bases not matched to a gene; V was cut back by 5 bases and J by 9 bases. Germline V gene lookup returns CDR1 MNHNS and CDR2 SASEGT. The CDR3 loop spans 14 amino acids. The CDR3, as DNA: TGTGCCAGCAGTAGCGGGAGGGCCTTGGGTGAGCAGTTCTTC. Translation: CASSSGRALGEQFF.

The rearrangement joins TRBV7-2 to TRBJ2-5; D gene uncertain. The CDR3 is made up of 13 amino acids. Germline assignment: CDR1 SGHTA and CDR2 FQGNSA. With 3 bases removed from V and 5 bases from J, the gap between germline ends came to 10 bases. The CDR3 loop is CASSFSIGETQYF. The CDR3 DNA is TGTGCCAGCAGCTTCTCGATCGGGGAGACCCAGTACTTC.

The table lists this clonotype with a few counts. The chain joins TRBV21-1 to TRBJ1-2; no check of the table's D call, TRBD1, against the DNA was made. TRBV21-1 constitutes a pseudogene. The length of the CDR3 is 15 residues. CDR3 coding DNA: TGTGCCAGCAGCAAGAAATACAGGGGAAACTATGGCTACACCTTC. This sequence encodes CASSKKYRGNYGYTF.

J is TRBJ2-5 and V is TRBV7-2, with no clear D. The CDR3 covers 17 residues. From germline, CDR1 is SGHTA and CDR2 FQGNSA. Trimming removed 4 bases from V and 4 bases from J, with 22 bases in between. The CDR3, as DNA: TGTGCCAGCAGCTCGACTTTCATGAGTGGTATTTCAGAGACCCAGTACTTC. Protein: CASSSTFMSGISETQYF. The full variable domain, in which reference TRBV7-2 and TRBJ2-5 provide the parts outside the CDR3, is GAGVSQSPSNKVTEKGKDVELRCDPISGHTALYWYRQSLGQGLEFLIYFQGNSAPDKSGLPSDRFSAERTGGSVSTLTIQRTQQEDSAVYLCASSSTFMSGISETQYFGPGTRLLVL.

This clonotype showed up just a few times. V and J are TRBV23-1 and TRBJ2-3; TRBD1 might be the D (6 bases). TRBV23-1 is assigned to the ORF class and has an uncertain function. Trimming stripped 3 bases from V and 2 bases from J, with 15 bases between. CDR3 length: 16 amino acids. CDR3 in amino acids: CASSHREGGDTDTQYF. DNA of the CDR3: TGCGCCAGCAGTCATCGGGAAGGGGGAGACACAGATACGCAGTATTTT.

This clonotype was picked up a small number of times. The rearrangement links TRBV20-1 to TRBJ2-1; no firm D call. The germline gives CDR1 DFQATT, CDR2 SNEGSKA (reference sequence). The ends were cut back, 8 bases at V and 6 bases at J, with 8 bases in the middle. This CDR3 is 10 amino acids long. The CDR3 sequence is CSPSANEQFF. The CDR3 nucleotides are TGCAGTCCCTCTGCCAATGAGCAGTTCTTC.

Only one count was recorded for this clonotype. The chain combines TRBV20-1 with TRBJ1-1, with no clear D. Trimming left V 6 bases short and J 1 base short, with 6 bases between. The germline CDR1 and CDR2 sequences are DFQATT and SNEGSKA (reference sequence). The CDR3 is made up of 11 amino acids. CDR3 amino acids: CSAAGNTEAFF. The CDR3 bases are TGCAGTGCAGCTGGGAACACTGAAGCTTTCTTT.

In its sample, this clonotype was seen a few times. The chain recombines TRBV7-2 with TRBJ2-7; tentative D call: TRBD2 (6 bases). V shed 5 bases and J shed 6 bases, with 14 bases lying between them. The CDR3 has 13 residues. Germline V gives CDR1 SGHTA, CDR2 FQGNSA. The CDR3 sequence: CASSVTEGGEQYF. CDR3 bases: TGTGCCAGCAGCGTAACGGAGGGAGGCGAGCAGTACTTC.

This clonotype was seen a few times. The chain links TRBV7-2 to TRBJ2-5; a weak D match, TRBD1 (5 bases). Germline V CDR1 and CDR2: SGHTA, FQGNSA. The V end was cut by 5 bases, the J end by 5 bases, with 18 bases between. This CDR3 comprises 15 residues. The chain's CDR3 is CASSERAGIMETQYF. The CDR3 DNA reads as TGTGCCAGCAGCGAAAGGGCAGGGATAATGGAGACCCAGTACTTC. Combining the CDR3 with reference TRBV7-2 and TRBJ2-5 gives the whole variable domain GAGVSQSPSNKVTEKGKDVELRCDPISGHTALYWYRQSLGQGLEFLIYFQGNSAPDKSGLPSDRFSAERTGGSVSTLTIQRTQQEDSAVYLCASSERAGIMETQYFGPGTRLLVL.

The chain carries TRBV19 and TRBJ2-7; 9 nucleotides line up with TRBD1. Trimming at V came to 6 bases and at J to 6 bases, leaving 6 bases not matched to a gene. The CDR3 has 13 residues. Germline V CDR1 and CDR2: LNHDA, SQIVND (reference sequence). CDR3 region: CASSITGGAEQYF. CDR3 sequence (DNA): TGTGCCAGTAGCATTACAGGGGGCGCCGAGCAGTACTTC. The variable domain in full, completed from reference TRBV19 and TRBJ2-7, reads DGGITQSPKYLFRKEGQNVTLSCEQNLNHDAMYWYRQDPGQGLRLIYYSQIVNDFQKGDIAEGYSVSREKKESFPLTVTSAQKNPTAFYLCASSITGGAEQYFGPGTRLTVT.

This clonotype was detected only a few times. This chain links TRBV7-2 with TRBJ2-7; 11 positions match TRBD2. The CDR3 totals 14 residues. Trimming took 2 bases from V and 4 from J; bases not matched to a gene: 1. Germline lookup yields CDR1 SGHTA and CDR2 FQGNSA. The CDR3 DNA sequence: TGTGCCAGCAGCTTAACTAGCGGGAGATACGAGCAGTACTTC. This sequence encodes CASSLTSGRYEQYF. The whole variable domain, filled in from reference TRBV7-2 and TRBJ2-7, reads GAGVSQSPSNKVTEKGKDVELRCDPISGHTALYWYRQSLGQGLEFLIYFQGNSAPDKSGLPSDRFSAERTGGSVSTLTIQRTQQEDSAVYLCASSLTSGRYEQYFGPGTRLTVT.

This clonotype was recorded a few times. This sequence joins TRBV7-2 and TRBJ2-5, with D possibly TRBD1 on 6 matching bases. The CDR3 sequence is 15 residues long. Germline V gene sequence: CDR1 SGHTA, CDR2 FQGNSA. V lost 4 bases, J lost 5 bases, and 17 bases lay in between. The CDR3 loop reads CASSSGTILWETQYF. The DNA of the CDR3 is TGTGCCAGCAGCTCCGGGACAATACTTTGGGAGACCCAGTACTTC.

The rearrangement joins TRBV10-3 to TRBJ2-2; D might be TRBD1 (5 bases). Germline V gene data show CDR1 as ENHRY and CDR2 as SYGVKD. This CDR3 is 15 amino acids long. V lost 0 bases to trimming and J lost 0 bases, with 5 bases between them. The CDR3 bases are TGTGCCATCAGTGAGTCGACAGCGAACACCGGGGAGCTGTTTTTT. Translated, it gives CAISESTANTGELFF.

The V call is TRBV6-5, the J call TRBJ2-7; either TRBD1 or TRBD2 may fit D (6 bases each). The CDR3 runs to 15 residues. Germline CDR1 and CDR2: MNHEY and SVGAGI. V was clipped by 0 bases and J by 6 bases, with 15 bases between them. The CDR3 DNA follows: TGTGCCAGCAGTTACTCGGACAAAGGGGGGACCGAGCAGTACTTC. Protein: CASSYSDKGGTEQYF.